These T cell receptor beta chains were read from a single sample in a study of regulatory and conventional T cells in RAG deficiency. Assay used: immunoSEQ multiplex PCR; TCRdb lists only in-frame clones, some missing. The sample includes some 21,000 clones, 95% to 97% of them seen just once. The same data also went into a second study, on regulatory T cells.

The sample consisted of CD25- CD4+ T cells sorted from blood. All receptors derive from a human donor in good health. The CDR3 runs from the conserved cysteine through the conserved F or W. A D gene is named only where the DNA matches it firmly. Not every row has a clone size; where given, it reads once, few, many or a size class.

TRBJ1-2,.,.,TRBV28,CASRSGENYGYTF,TGTGCCAGCAGATCAGGGGAGAACTATGGCTACACCTTC
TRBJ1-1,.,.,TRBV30,CAWSVTQTGVGPECF,TGTGCCTGGAGTGTTACCCAAACCGGGGTAGGGCCTGAGTGCTTT
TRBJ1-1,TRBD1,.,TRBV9,CASSAAGQGHTEAFF,TGTGCCAGCAGCGCCGCCGGACAGGGCCACACTGAAGCTTTCTTT
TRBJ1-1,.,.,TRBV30,CAWMAVSTEAFF,TGTGCCTGGATGGCGGTTTCTACGGAAGCTTTCTTT
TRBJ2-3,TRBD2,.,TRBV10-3,CAVQLAGGSTDTQYF,TGTGCCGTCCAACTAGCGGGGGGTAGCACAGATACGCAGTATTTT
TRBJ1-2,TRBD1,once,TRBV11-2,CASSLVTPGTGNYGYTF,TGTGCCAGCAGCTTAGTCACTCCGGGGACAGGGAACTATGGCTACACCTTC
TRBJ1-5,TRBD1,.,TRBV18,CASSPSLRPGGRGEPGQPQHF,TGTGCCAGCTCACCAAGTCTCAGACCTGGCGGCAGGGGGGAACCGGGTCAGCCCCAGCATTTT
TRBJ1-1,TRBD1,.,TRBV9,CASSDGQGAGSTEAFF,TGTGCCAGCAGCGACGGACAGGGCGCGGGCAGCACTGAAGCTTTCTTT
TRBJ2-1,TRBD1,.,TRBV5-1,CASISTTLGTGRYNEQFF,TGCGCCAGCATCTCTACTACTTTAGGGACAGGGAGGTACAATGAGCAGTTCTTC
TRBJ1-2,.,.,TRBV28,CASSGGTWGYTF,TGTGCCAGCAGTGGGGGGACTTGGGGCTACACCTTC
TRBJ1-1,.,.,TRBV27,CASSLWGGNTEAFF,TGTGCCAGCAGTTTATGGGGAGGGAACACTGAAGCTTTCTTT
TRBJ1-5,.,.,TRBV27,CASSGEGGYQPQHF,TGTGCCAGCAGTGGGGAGGGCGGGTATCAGCCCCAGCATTTT
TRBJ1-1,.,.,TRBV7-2,CASSLDLNTEAFF,TGTGCCAGCAGCTTAGATTTAAACACTGAAGCTTTCTTT
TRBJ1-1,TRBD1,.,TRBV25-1,CASSEPGQGAAAFF,TGTGCCAGCAGTGAACCTGGACAGGGGGCAGCTGCTTTCTTT
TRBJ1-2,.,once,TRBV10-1,CASTQIGGYTF,TGCGCCAGCACACAAATCGGGGGCTACACCTTC
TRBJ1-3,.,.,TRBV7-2,CASSSQGLTGNTIYF,TGTGCCAGCAGCTCTCAGGGTCTAACGGGAAACACCATATATTTT
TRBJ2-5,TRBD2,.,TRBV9,CASSAYGRTGETQYF,TGTGCCAGCAGCGCCTACGGGAGGACGGGGGAGACCCAGTACTTC
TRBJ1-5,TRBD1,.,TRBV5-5,CASSISLGTGALLTNQPQHF,TGTGCCAGCAGCATCAGCCTTGGGACAGGGGCTCTACTAACGAATCAGCCCCAGCATTTT
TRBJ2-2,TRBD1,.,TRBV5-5,CASSLARDRSNTGELFF,TGTGCCAGCAGCTTGGCCCGGGACAGATCGAACACCGGGGAGCTGTTTTTT
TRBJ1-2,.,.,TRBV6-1,CASEQQGLGYGYTF,TGTGCCAGCGAGCAACAGGGTCTCGGCTATGGCTACACCTTC
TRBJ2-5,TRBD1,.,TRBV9,CASSVRGTGLGETQYF,TGTGCCAGCAGCGTCAGGGGGACAGGGTTAGGAGAGACCCAGTACTTC
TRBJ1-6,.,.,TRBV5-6,CASSLGQMKSPLHF,TGTGCCAGCAGCTTGGGTCAGATGAAATCGCCCCTCCACTTT
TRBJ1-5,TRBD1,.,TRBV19,CASSIVPGGYNQPQHF,TGTGCCAGTAGTATAGTGCCAGGGGGATATAATCAGCCCCAGCATTTT
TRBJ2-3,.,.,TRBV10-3,CAIRAEGFTDTQYF,TGTGCCATCAGGGCCGAGGGCTTCACAGATACGCAGTATTTT
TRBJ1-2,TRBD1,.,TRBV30,CAWSADRVNGYTF,TGTGCCTGGAGTGCGGACAGGGTCAATGGCTACACCTTC
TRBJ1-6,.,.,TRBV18,CASSRGNTMYNSPLHF,TGTGCCAGCTCACGAGGAAATACTATGTATAATTCCCCCCTCCACTTT
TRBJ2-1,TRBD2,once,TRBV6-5,CASSYSRGGLDEQFF,TGTGCCAGCAGTTACTCCCGGGGGGGCCTAGATGAGCAGTTCTTC